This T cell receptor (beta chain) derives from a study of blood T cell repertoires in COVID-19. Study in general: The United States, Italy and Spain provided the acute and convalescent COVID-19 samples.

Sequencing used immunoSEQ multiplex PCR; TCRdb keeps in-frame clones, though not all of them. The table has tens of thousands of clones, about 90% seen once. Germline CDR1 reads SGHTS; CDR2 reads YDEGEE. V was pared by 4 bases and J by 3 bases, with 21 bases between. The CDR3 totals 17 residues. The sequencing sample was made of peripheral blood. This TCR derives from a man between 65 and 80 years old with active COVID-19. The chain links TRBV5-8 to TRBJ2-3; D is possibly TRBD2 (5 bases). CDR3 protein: CASSVTVLRPGTDTQYF. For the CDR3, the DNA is TGTGCCAGCAGCGTAACTGTACTCCGGCCGGGGACAGATACGCAGTATTTT.